Listed below are T cell receptor beta chains from one sample, sequenced in a study of metastatic and nonmetastatic thyroid tumors. MiXCR was used by TCRdb to re-call the PCR reads. The data contain about 31,000 clones, about 20% of them seen just once; the ten biggest clones take up about 22%. Source material: blood. Receptors originate from a female donor with papillary thyroid cancer or a benign thyroid nodule (not recorded which). Some clones in this sample may be carry-over from other donors' samples. Each CDR3 is given with its conserved first and last residue. Fields, in order: V gene, J gene, D gene, clone size, CDR3 DNA, CDR3 protein. A D gene is named only where the DNA matches it firmly. Size is omitted from some rows. Given values are once, few, many or a class for expanded clones.

TRBV6-2/TRBV6-3	TRBJ2-7	TRBD2	NA	TGTGCCAGCAGTTATCCCGACGGGACTAGCGTCTACGAGCAGTACTTC	CASSYPDGTSVYEQYF
TRBV6-1	TRBJ2-3	TRBD1	many	TGTGCCAGCAGTGTTGGGACAGGGGCTGCAGATACGCAGTATTTT	CASSVGTGAADTQYF
TRBV6-1	TRBJ2-7	NA	NA	TGTGCCAGCCCCAATACGGCCCAAACTACCGAGCAGTACTTC	CASPNTAQTTEQYF
TRBV19	TRBJ1-5	NA	many	TGTGCCAGTAGTATAGACGGGGGGCAGGGTCAGCCCCAGCATTTT	CASSIDGGQGQPQHF
TRBV25-1	TRBJ2-7	NA	few	TGTGCCAGCAGTTCTGGGGGGGGCACGATCTACGAGCAGTACTTC	CASSSGGGTIYEQYF
TRBV11-1	TRBJ2-1	NA	NA	TGTGCCAGCAGCCCACGCCGGACTTCCTCCTACAATGAGCAGTTCTTC	CASSPRRTSSYNEQFF
TRBV3-1	TRBJ2-5	NA	many	TGTGCCAGCAGCCAAGGGGGTATGAGAGCATATGGCTTC	CASSQGGMRAYGF
TRBV27	TRBJ1-5	NA	many	TGTGCCAGCAGCCCCACAACAGGGAGAGCTAATCAGCCCCAGCATTTT	CASSPTTGRANQPQHF
TRBV13	TRBJ1-4	NA	NA	TGTGCCAGCAGCTATTTACAGGTGCGTGAAAAACTGTTTTTT	CASSYLQVREKLFF
TRBV11-2	TRBJ1-4	NA	many	TGTGCCAGCAGCTCCCCAGCCGGGATCAGGAATGAAAAACTGTTTTTT	CASSSPAGIRNEKLFF
TRBV4-3	TRBJ2-7	NA	many	TGCGCCAGCAGCCAGGGGGTAGCGGTAACCTACGAGCAGTACTTC	CASSQGVAVTYEQYF
TRBV28	TRBJ1-2	NA	few	TGTGCCAGCAGTCTCCTGGACCGCTCTAACTATGGCTACACCTTC	CASSLLDRSNYGYTF
TRBV7-3	TRBJ1-2	TRBD1	many	TGTGCCAGCAGCTTGGAGGGGGCGGAGGGCTACACCTTC	CASSLEGAEGYTF
TRBV6-5	TRBJ2-5	TRBD2	many	TGTGCCAGCAGTTACTCAGGGGAGGGGGAGACCCAGTACTTC	CASSYSGEGETQYF
TRBV6-2/TRBV6-3	TRBJ2-7	TRBD1	medium-sized	TGTGCCAGCAGTCGGACAGGGGGACTCTACGAGCAGTACTTC	CASSRTGGLYEQYF
TRBV12-3/TRBV12-4	TRBJ1-3	NA	many	TGTGCCAGCAGCCGTCCCGACACCATTGGAAACACCATATATTTT	CASSRPDTIGNTIYF
TRBV5-6	TRBJ1-2	NA	many	TGTGCCAGCAGCTTGGACCTAATGGGTCATGGCTACACCTTC	CASSLDLMGHGYTF
TRBV6-1	TRBJ1-2	NA	many	TGTGCCAGCAGTTGGGACAATTTCTATGGCTACACCTTC	CASSWDNFYGYTF
TRBV2	TRBJ2-7	TRBD2	NA	TGTGCCAGCAGCGGATCCGGGACTAGGAGGGGGCAGTACTTC	CASSGSGTRRGQYF
TRBV6-1	TRBJ1-3	TRBD1	few	TGTGCCAGCAGGACAGGGCGTAAGGGTGGAAACACCATATATTTT	CASRTGRKGGNTIYF
TRBV7-2	TRBJ1-1	NA	NA	TGTGCCAGCAGCTTCCAGCACCACACTGAAGCTTTCTTT	CASSFQHHTEAFF
TRBV20-1	TRBJ1-2	NA	NA	TGCAGTGCCGCCGGGACTAACTATGGCTACACCTTC	CSAAGTNYGYTF
TRBV28	TRBJ2-3	NA	few	TGTGCCAGCAGTGTGAGCACAGATACGCAGTATTTT	CASSVSTDTQYF
TRBV24-1	TRBJ2-7	NA	few	TGTGCCACCAGACGAGGGGGGAGTAGCGAGCAGTACTTC	CATRRGGSSEQYF
TRBV2	TRBJ2-1	NA	few	TGTGCCAGCAGTGATGGGGCCTCCTACAATGAGCAGTTCTTC	CASSDGASYNEQFF
TRBV6-4	TRBJ2-1	NA	few	TGTGCCAGCAGTGACTCAGGTCGGGGTGGCCACAATGAGCAGTTCTTC	CASSDSGRGGHNEQFF
TRBV3-1	TRBJ2-7	NA	many	TGTGCCAGCAGCCAAGGACGAGGGACGTTCTCCAACGAGCAGTACTTC	CASSQGRGTFSNEQYF
TRBV4-1	TRBJ1-2	NA	NA	TGCGCCAGCAGCCAAGATAGTTTCGGGGGCTACACCTTC	CASSQDSFGGYTF
TRBV10-2	TRBJ1-2	NA	many	TGCGCCAGCAGGGACACCTTATATGGCTACACCTTC	CASRDTLYGYTF
TRBV6-1	TRBJ2-5	NA	few	TGTGCCATCCTAGCGGCGATGGGGGCTGGGACCCAGTACTTC	CAILAAMGAGTQYF
TRBV6-2/TRBV6-3	TRBJ1-5	NA	many	TGTGCCAGCAGTTATGGCTCCGCTCGGGATCAGCCCCAGCATTTT	CASSYGSARDQPQHF
TRBV9	TRBJ2-5	TRBD2	many	TGTGCCAGCAGCGTGCTAGCGGGGGGCAGCGGTGGATCACGGGAGACCCAGTACTTC	CASSVLAGGSGGSRETQYF
TRBV6-5	TRBJ2-1	NA	NA	TGTGCCAGCAGTTATCGCGGACTTACCTCCTACAATGAGCAGTTCTTC	CASSYRGLTSYNEQFF